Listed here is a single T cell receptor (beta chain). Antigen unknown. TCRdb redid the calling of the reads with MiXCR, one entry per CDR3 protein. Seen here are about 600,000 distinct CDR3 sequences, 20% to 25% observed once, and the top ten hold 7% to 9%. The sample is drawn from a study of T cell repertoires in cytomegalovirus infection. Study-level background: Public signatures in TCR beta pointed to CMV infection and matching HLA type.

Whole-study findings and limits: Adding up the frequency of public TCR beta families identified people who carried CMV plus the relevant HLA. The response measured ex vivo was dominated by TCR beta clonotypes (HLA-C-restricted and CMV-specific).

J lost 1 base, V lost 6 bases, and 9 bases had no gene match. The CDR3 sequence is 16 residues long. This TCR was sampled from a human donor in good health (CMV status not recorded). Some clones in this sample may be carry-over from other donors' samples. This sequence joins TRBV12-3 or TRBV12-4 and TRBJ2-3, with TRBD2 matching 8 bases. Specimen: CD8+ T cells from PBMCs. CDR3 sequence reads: CASRYEPTSGTDTQYF. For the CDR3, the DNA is TGTGCCAGCAGATACGAACCGACTAGCGGCACAGATACGCAGTATTTT.